This T cell receptor beta chain emerged from a study of radiation and T cells in renal cell carcinoma. Assay: immunoSEQ multiplex PCR; the TCRdb copy retains only in-frame clones and omits some. In the table there are 150,000 or so clones, about 87% of which are singletons. Time point described: blood 4 weeks post-SBRT, at nephrectomy. The treatment denotes: 15 Gy SBRT to primary tumor, nephrectomy 4 weeks later. This TCR was sampled from a woman aged 45-59 years with renal cell carcinoma. The sample in question was blood, obtained from a patient whose treatment included radiotherapy and nephrectomy.

The CDR3 is CASSEGSYNEQFF. The CDR3 nucleotides are TGTGCCAGCAGTGAAGGGAGTTACAATGAGCAGTTCTTC. The rearrangement uses TRBV6-1 and TRBJ2-1; unclear D gene. Trimming shortened V by 1 base and J by 4 bases, and 5 bases separated the two germline ends. Germline CDR1 is MNHNS and CDR2 is SASEGT. The CDR3 has 13 amino acids.